The clone carrying this T cell receptor (beta chain) was observed a handful of times. The sample comes from a study of response to subunit inactivated influenza vaccine. Trimming removed 5 bases from V and 8 bases from J; junction bases left unmatched: 5. The CDR3 runs to 13 residues. Germline V gene sequence: CDR1 ENHRY, CDR2 SYGVKD. TCRdb redid the calling of the RT-PCR reads with MiXCR, one entry per CDR3 protein. The profile covers about 300,000 distinct CDR3 sequences, with approximately 20% appearing a single time and 10% to 13% taken by the ten largest. The sequence was collected from a man aged 45 to 75 who received an inactivated influenza vaccine. This chain connects TRBV10-3 to TRBJ1-4; 7 bases align to TRBD1. The specimen was PBMCs from blood, collected less than 22 months after vaccination. The CDR3 nucleotides are TGTGCCATCAGTAGCCCAGGGGGAGAAAAACTGTTTTTT. Protein sequence: CAISSPGGEKLFF.